The subject of this entry is one TCR beta chain. Its antigen remains unknown. The source material, about 18-31 mg of unsorted bulk tissue, was used to co-extract RNA and DNA. Over 80% of the cells in every tumor sample were viable tumor cells. These data come from a study of tumor-infiltrating lymphocytes in primary liver carcinoma. A constant-region primer primed TCR beta cDNA synthesis from 450 to 550 ng of total RNA. Libraries of TCR beta came from three nested multiplex PCR rounds with slightly modified ARM-PCR. TCRdb passed the multiplex PCR reads through MiXCR, listing each CDR3 protein once. Among roughly 200,000 distinct CDR3 sequences listed, around four fifths were seen once. General observations from the study: Detection in all five tumor regions applied to only about 7-25% of top clones.

The sequenced sample was tumor tissue from primary liver carcinoma. The TCR originated in a man aged 40-55 years with primary liver carcinoma and hepatitis B virus infection.

In DNA form, the CDR3 reads TGTGCCAGCAGAGCGACTAGCTGCTCCTACGAGCAGTACTTC. This translates into CASRATSCSYEQYF. The chain is built from TRBV6-6 and TRBJ2-7; 7 bases line up with TRBD2. V gave up 6 bases and J gave up 0 bases; unmatched junction bases: 5. CDR1 is MNHNY, CDR2 SVGAGI, per germline (reference sequence). This CDR3 is 14 amino acids long.